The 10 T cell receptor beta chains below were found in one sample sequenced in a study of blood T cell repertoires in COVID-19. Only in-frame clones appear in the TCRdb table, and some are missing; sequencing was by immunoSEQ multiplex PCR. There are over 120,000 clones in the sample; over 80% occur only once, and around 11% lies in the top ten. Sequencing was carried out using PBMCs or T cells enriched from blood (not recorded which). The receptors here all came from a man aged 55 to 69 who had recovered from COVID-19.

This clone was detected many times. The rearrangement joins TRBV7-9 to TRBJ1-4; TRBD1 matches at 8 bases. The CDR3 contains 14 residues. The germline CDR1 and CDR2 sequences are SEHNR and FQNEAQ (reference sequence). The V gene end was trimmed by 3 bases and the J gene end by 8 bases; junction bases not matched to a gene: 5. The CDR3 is CASSFGQGGEKLFF. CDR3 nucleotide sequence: TGTGCCAGCAGCTTCGGACAGGGCGGCGAAAAACTGTTTTTT. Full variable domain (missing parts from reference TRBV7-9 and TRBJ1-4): DTGVSQNPRHKITKRGQNVTFRCDPISEHNRLYWYRQTLGQGPEFLTYFQNEAQLEKSRLLSDRFSAERPKGSFSTLEIQRTEQGDSAMYLCASSFGQGGEKLFFGSGTQLSVL.

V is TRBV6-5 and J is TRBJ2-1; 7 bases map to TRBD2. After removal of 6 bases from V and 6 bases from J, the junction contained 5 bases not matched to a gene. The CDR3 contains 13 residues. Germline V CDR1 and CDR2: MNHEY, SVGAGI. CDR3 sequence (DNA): TGTGCCAGCAGGGGGAGGGAACTCAATGAGCAGTTCTTC. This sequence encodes CASRGRELNEQFF.

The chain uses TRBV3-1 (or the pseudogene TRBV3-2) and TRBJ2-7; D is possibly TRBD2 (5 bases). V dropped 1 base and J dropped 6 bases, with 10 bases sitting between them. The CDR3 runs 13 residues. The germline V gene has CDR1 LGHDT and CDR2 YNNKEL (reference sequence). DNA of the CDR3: TGTGCCAGCAGCCAAGTTCGGGGTCGCGAGCAGTACTTC. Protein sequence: CASSQVRGREQYF.

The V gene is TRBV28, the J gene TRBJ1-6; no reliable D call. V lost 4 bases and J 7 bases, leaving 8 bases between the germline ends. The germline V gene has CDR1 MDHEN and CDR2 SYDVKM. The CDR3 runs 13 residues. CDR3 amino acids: CASSSKRNSPLHF. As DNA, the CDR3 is TGTGCCAGCAGTTCCAAGAGGAATTCACCCCTCCACTTT. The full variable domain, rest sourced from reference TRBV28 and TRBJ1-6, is DVKVTQSSRYLVKRTGEKVFLECVQDMDHENMFWYRQDPGLGLRLIYFSYDVKMKEKGDIPEGYSVSREKKERFSLILESASTNQTSMYLCASSSKRNSPLHFGNGTRLTVT.

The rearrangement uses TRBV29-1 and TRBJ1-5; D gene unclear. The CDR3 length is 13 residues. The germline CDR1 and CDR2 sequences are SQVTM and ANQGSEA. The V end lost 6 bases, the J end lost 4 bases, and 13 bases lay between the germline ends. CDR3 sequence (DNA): TGCAGCGTCCTCGTTGAGGGAAATCAGCCCCAGCATTTT. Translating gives CSVLVEGNQPQHF. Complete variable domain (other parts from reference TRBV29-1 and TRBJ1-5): SAVISQKPSRDICQRGTSLTIQCQVDSQVTMMFWYRQQPGQSLTLIATANQGSEATYESGFVIDKFPISRPNLTFSTLTVSNMSPEDSSIYLCSVLVEGNQPQHFGDGTRLSIL.

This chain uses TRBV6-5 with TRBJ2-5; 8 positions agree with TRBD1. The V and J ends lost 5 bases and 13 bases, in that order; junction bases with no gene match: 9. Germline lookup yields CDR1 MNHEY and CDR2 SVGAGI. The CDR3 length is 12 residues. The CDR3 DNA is TGTGCCAGCAGTATCTCGGGGACAGGCCGGTACTTC. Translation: CASSISGTGRYF.

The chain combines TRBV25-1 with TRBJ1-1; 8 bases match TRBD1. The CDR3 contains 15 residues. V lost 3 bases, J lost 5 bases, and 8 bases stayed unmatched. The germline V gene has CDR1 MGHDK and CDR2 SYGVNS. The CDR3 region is CASSDLRTGSTEAFF. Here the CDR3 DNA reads TGTGCCAGCAGTGATCTAAGGACAGGGAGTACTGAAGCTTTCTTT.

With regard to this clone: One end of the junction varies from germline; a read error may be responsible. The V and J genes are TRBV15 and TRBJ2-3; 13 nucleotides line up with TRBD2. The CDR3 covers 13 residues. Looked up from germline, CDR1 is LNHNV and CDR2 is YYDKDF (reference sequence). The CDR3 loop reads CATSRAGTSGVFF. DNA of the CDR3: TGTGCCACCAGCAGAGCTGGGACTAGCGGGGTATTTTTT.

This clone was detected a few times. The CDR3 region has the DNA TGTGCCAGCAGCCGCGACCTAGGAACCTATGGCTACACCTTC. Amino acids: CASSRDLGTYGYTF. V is TRBV3-1 (or the pseudogene TRBV3-2) and J is TRBJ1-2; D is uncertain. The CDR3 has 14 amino acids. Germline V gene sequence: CDR1 LGHDT, CDR2 YNNKEL (reference sequence). Trimming shortened V by 4 bases and J by 4 bases, and 13 bases separated the two germline ends.

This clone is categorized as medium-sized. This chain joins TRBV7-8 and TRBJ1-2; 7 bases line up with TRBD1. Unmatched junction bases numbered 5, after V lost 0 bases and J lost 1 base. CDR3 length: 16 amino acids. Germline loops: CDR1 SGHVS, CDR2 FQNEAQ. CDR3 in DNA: TGTGCCAGCAGCTTAGCCTCGGGACAGATTAACTATGGCTACACCTTC. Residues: CASSLASGQINYGYTF.